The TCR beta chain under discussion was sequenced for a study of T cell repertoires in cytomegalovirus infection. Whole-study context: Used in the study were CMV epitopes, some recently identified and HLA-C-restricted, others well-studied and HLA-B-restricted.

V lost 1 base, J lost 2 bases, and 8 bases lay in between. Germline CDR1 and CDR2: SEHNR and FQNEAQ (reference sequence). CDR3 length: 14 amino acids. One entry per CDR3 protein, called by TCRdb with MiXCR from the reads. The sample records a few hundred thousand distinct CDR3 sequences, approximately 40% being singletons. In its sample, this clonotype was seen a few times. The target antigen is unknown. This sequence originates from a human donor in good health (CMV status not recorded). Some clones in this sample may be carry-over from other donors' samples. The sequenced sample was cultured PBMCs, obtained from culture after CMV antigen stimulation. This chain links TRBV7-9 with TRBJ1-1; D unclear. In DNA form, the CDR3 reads TGTGCCAGCAGCTTAGGAGGGTTCAACACTGAAGCTTTCTTT. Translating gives CASSLGGFNTEAFF. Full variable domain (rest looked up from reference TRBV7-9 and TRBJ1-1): DTGVSQNPRHKITKRGQNVTFRCDPISEHNRLYWYRQTLGQGPEFLTYFQNEAQLEKSRLLSDRFSAERPKGSFSTLEIQRTEQGDSAMYLCASSLGGFNTEAFFGQGTRLTVV.